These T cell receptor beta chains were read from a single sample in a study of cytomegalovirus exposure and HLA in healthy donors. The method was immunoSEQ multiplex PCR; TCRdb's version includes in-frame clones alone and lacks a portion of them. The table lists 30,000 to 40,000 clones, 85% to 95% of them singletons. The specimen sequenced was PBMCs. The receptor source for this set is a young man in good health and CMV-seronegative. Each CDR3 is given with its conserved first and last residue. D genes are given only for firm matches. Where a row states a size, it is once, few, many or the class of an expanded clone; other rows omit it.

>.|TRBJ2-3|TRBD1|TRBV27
CASSLEGARTDTQYF
TGTGCCAGCAGTTTAGAGGGGGCTCGGACAGATACGCAGTATTTT
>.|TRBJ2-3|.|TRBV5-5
CASSGYTDTQYF
TGTGCCAGCTCGGGATACACAGATACGCAGTATTTT
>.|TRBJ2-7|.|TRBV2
CASSFGGTYEQYF
TGTGCCAGCAGCTTCGGGGGAACCTACGAGCAGTACTTC
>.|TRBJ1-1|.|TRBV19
CASLLGQGNTEAFF
TGTGCCAGCCTCCTGGGGCAGGGGAACACTGAAGCTTTCTTT
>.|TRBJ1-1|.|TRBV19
CASSIGTINTEAFF
TGTGCCAGTAGTATTGGTACTATAAACACTGAAGCTTTCTTT
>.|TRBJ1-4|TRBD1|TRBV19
CASGTMLDRGNEKLFF
TGTGCCAGTGGCACTATGTTGGACAGGGGGAATGAAAAACTGTTTTTT
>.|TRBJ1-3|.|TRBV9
CASSRQAYSGNTIYF
TGTGCCAGCAGCCGACAGGCCTACTCTGGAAACACCATATATTTT
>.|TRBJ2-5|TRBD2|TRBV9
CAGSPRTSPQTQYF
TGTGCCGGCAGCCCCCGGACTAGTCCCCAGACCCAGTACTTC
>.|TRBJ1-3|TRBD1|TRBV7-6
CASSAGTVDTGNTIYF
TGTGCCAGCAGCGCCGGGACAGTTGATACTGGAAACACCATATATTTT
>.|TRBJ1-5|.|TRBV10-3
CAISESPGLSNQPQHF
TGTGCCATCAGTGAGTCGCCAGGTTTGAGTAATCAGCCCCAGCATTTT
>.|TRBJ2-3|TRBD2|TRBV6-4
CASSESGTRGTDTQYF
TGTGCCAGCAGTGAGTCCGGGACTAGAGGCACAGATACGCAGTATTTT
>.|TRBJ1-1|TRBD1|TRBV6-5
CASSLRTGANTEAFF
TGTGCCAGCAGTCTTCGGACAGGGGCGAACACTGAAGCTTTCTTT
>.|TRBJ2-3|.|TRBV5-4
CASSTSDRESSTDTQYF
TGTGCCAGCAGCACCTCGGACCGGGAATCAAGCACAGATACGCAGTATTTT
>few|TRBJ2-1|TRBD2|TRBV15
CATSRASGTSNEQFF
TGTGCCACCAGCAGAGCTAGCGGGACTAGCAATGAGCAGTTCTTC
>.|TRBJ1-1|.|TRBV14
CASSQVTGSGAFF
TGTGCCAGCAGCCAAGTAACAGGGTCTGGGGCTTTCTTT
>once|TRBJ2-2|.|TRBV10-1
CATSDTTNTGELFF
TGCGCCACTTCGGACACCACGAACACCGGGGAGCTGTTTTTT
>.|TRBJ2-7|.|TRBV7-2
CASSLDRLRSSYEQYF
TGTGCCAGCAGCTTAGATCGCCTCCGTAGCTCCTACGAGCAGTACTTC
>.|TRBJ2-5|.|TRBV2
CASSSGWQETQYF
TGTGCCAGCAGTTCAGGGTGGCAAGAGACCCAGTACTTC
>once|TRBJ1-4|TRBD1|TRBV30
CACQPGTGGFTEKLFF
TGTGCCTGTCAACCCGGGACAGGGGGGTTTACTGAAAAACTGTTTTTT
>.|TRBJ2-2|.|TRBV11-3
CASSLAAGTGELFF
TGTGCCAGCAGCTTAGCCGCGGGCACCGGGGAGCTGTTTTTT
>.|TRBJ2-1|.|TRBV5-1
CASSAREPRANEQFF
TGCGCCAGCAGCGCGAGGGAACCCCGGGCCAATGAGCAGTTCTTC
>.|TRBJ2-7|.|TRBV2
CASKRSGGSYEQYF
TGTGCCAGCAAGAGGTCCGGGGGCTCCTACGAGCAGTACTTC
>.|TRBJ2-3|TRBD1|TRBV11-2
CASSTRTGSTDTQYF
TGTGCCAGCAGCACTCGGACAGGGAGCACAGATACGCAGTATTTT
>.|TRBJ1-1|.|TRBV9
CASSRRSDTEAFF
TGTGCCAGCAGCCGCCGCTCGGACACTGAAGCTTTCTTT
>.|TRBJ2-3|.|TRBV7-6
CASSSYSSVDTQYF
TGTGCCAGCAGCTCCTATTCTAGCGTGGATACGCAGTATTTT
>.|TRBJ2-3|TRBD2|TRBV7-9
CASSLPSGGADTQYF
TGTGCCAGCAGCTTGCCTAGCGGGGGGGCAGATACGCAGTATTTT
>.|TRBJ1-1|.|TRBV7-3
CASSSQGTNTEAFF
TGTGCCAGCAGCTCGCAGGGTACGAACACTGAAGCTTTCTTT
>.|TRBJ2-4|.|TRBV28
CASSPLPGTAKNIQYF
TGTGCCAGCAGTCCTTTACCGGGTACAGCCAAAAACATTCAGTACTTC
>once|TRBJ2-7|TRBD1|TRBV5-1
CASSRSGQGAYEQYF
TGCGCCAGCAGCCGCTCGGGACAGGGGGCTTACGAGCAGTACTTC